This T cell receptor (beta chain) is drawn from a study of OX40 agonist ivuxolimab in advanced cancers. As for the study in general: Partial responses were achieved by three patients: one hepatocellular carcinoma, two cutaneous melanoma.

The germline gives CDR1 SGDLS, CDR2 YYNGEE. This CDR3 has 13 residues. V shed 0 bases and J 9 bases; nucleotides not matched to a gene: 2. TCRdb keeps only in-frame clones here, not all; method: immunoSEQ multiplex PCR. The sample includes more than 60,000 clones, about 81% of them seen just once. On this clone: Its antigen is unidentified.

General study results and limits: Relative to CD4+ cells, CD8+ T cells on average had more expanded clones.

The sample here was CD4+ or CD8+ T cells sorted from blood, taken in a trial of the OX40 agonist ivuxolimab. The clonotype comes from an adult with an advanced solid tumor such as melanoma, head and neck, liver or kidney cancer. The V gene is TRBV9, the J gene TRBJ2-1, with 8 bases fitting TRBD1. This chain's CDR3 is CASSVGTGGEQFF. The CDR3 DNA reads as TGTGCCAGCAGCGTAGGAACAGGGGGTGAGCAGTTCTTC.